Below, 30 T cell receptor beta chains from the same sample are listed, as sequenced in a study of blood T cell repertoires in COVID-19. Using immunoSEQ multiplex PCR, the repertoire was profiled, and TCRdb retains in-frame clones only, with some absent. The data show around 150,000 clones, roughly 93% seen once. Input material: peripheral blood. These receptors were taken from a woman in her fifties or sixties with acute or convalescent COVID-19.

The J gene is TRBJ2-5, the V gene TRBV6-5; 7 nucleotides match TRBD1. Germline-derived CDR1 and CDR2 are MNHEY and SVGAGI. The J segment lost 5 bases and the V segment lost 8 bases, leaving 8 bases of the junction unmatched. This CDR3 has 13 amino acids. The DNA for the CDR3 is TGTGCCAGCGGGCAGGGGGTTGGGGAGACCCAGTACTTC. It codes for CASGQGVGETQYF.

This clone has only one observation. The V and J genes are TRBV28 and TRBJ2-2, with D unresolved. CDR1 is MDHEN and CDR2 is SYDVKM in the germline V gene. The CDR3 runs 14 residues. With 4 bases removed from V and 1 base from J, the gap between germline ends came to 7 bases. The CDR3, as DNA: TGTGCCAGCAGTTCTGCGGTGAACACCGGGGAGCTGTTTTTT. This codes for CASSSAVNTGELFF. The full variable domain, completed using reference TRBV28 and TRBJ2-2, is DVKVTQSSRYLVKRTGEKVFLECVQDMDHENMFWYRQDPGLGLRLIYFSYDVKMKEKGDIPEGYSVSREKKERFSLILESASTNQTSMYLCASSSAVNTGELFFGEGSRLTVL.

The chain uses TRBV4-2 and TRBJ1-2, with 12 positions matching TRBD1. The CDR3 length is 23 residues. V lost 4 bases to trimming and J lost 3 bases; unmatched junction nucleotides: 27. In germline, CDR1 is LGHNA, CDR2 YNFKEQ. The DNA for the CDR3 is TGTGCCAGCAGCCGCCCGCCTCCCGGGACAGGGGGCGCAAGGGCTTGGTGGGACTATGGCTACACCTTC. Amino acids: CASSRPPPGTGGARAWWDYGYTF.

V is TRBV28 and J is TRBJ1-1; a possible D gene is TRBD1 (5 bases). The CDR3 is 13 residues long. V lost 2 bases to trimming and J lost 4 bases, with 8 bases between them. Germline V gives CDR1 MDHEN, CDR2 SYDVKM. The CDR3 sequence is CASSLMGGTEAFF. The CDR3 DNA follows: TGTGCCAGCAGTTTAATGGGGGGCACTGAAGCTTTCTTT.

The chain joins TRBV5-4 to TRBJ2-2; a weak D match, TRBD2 (5 bases). CDR1 and CDR2 (germline): SGHNT, YYREEE (reference sequence). The CDR3 runs to 14 residues. The ends were cut back, 4 bases at V and 3 bases at J, with 10 bases in the middle. The CDR3 region has the DNA TGTGCCAGCAGCCTGGACTCTTACACCGGGGAGCTGTTTTTT. Protein sequence: CASSLDSYTGELFF.

The CDR3 nucleotides read TGTGCCACCCTTCCGGGACAGGGTGCTGGGGCCAACGTCCTGACTTTC. Its protein product is CATLPGQGAGANVLTF. The gene calls are TRBV5-6 and TRBJ2-6; 9 positions agree with TRBD1. The CDR3 is made up of 16 amino acids. The V segment lost 9 bases and the J segment 2 bases; nucleotides outside the gene matches: 9. In germline, CDR1 is SGHDT, CDR2 YYEEEE.

V and J are TRBV19 and TRBJ2-1; D is unresolved. Germline V gives CDR1 LNHDA, CDR2 SQIVND (reference sequence). Trimming cost V 2 bases and J 4 bases, with 9 bases left between them. The CDR3 consists of 14 residues. CDR3 in DNA: TGTGCCAGTAGTATAAGTTGGCAGTACAATGAGCAGTTCTTC. Its translation: CASSISWQYNEQFF.

In nucleotides, the CDR3 is TGTGCCAGCAGTCGAAGACTAGCTCCTTCCAATGAGCAGTTCTTC. This encodes CASSRRLAPSNEQFF. The chain joins TRBV6-5 to TRBJ2-1; the match to TRBD2 covers 7 bases. This CDR3 region has 15 residues. The junction had 10 bases not matched to a gene; V was cut back by 5 bases and J by 6 bases. The germline CDR1 and CDR2 sequences are MNHEY and SVGAGI.

The rearrangement joins TRBV7-9 to TRBJ1-1; unclear D gene. Trimming removed 1 base from V and 7 bases from J, with 10 bases in between. This CDR3 is 13 amino acids long. The germline gives CDR1 SEHNR, CDR2 FQNEAQ (reference sequence). This CDR3 reads CASSLEIRVEAFF. CDR3 in DNA: TGTGCCAGCAGCTTAGAGATAAGAGTTGAAGCTTTCTTT.

The chain recombines TRBV18 with TRBJ2-5; D gene ambiguous. The CDR3 has 12 amino acids. V lost 5 bases to trimming and J lost 5 bases, with 9 bases between them. Germline values: CDR1 KGHSH, CDR2 LQKENI. The CDR3 DNA follows: TGTGCCAGCTCAGATGATGGCGAGACCCAGTACTTC. Amino acid sequence: CASSDDGETQYF.

The V gene is TRBV23-1, the J gene TRBJ2-7; D is possibly TRBD1 (6 bases). TRBV23-1 is sorted into the ORF group, with uncertain function. This CDR3 is 15 amino acids long. V gave up 0 bases and J gave up 5 bases, with 14 bases separating them. For the CDR3, the DNA is TGCGCCAGCAGTCAATCTCCAGGGGCTATCCACGAGCAGTACTTC. It is translated as CASSQSPGAIHEQYF.

This clone has only a few counts. The V gene is TRBV9, the J gene TRBJ1-5, with D maybe TRBD1 (5 bases). V lost 0 bases to trimming and J lost 7 bases, with 14 bases between them. This CDR3 has 15 residues. The germline CDR1 and CDR2 sequences are SGDLS and YYNGEE. The CDR3 nucleotides are TGTGCCAGCAGCGTAGGGGGGGTTCACGGGCAGCCCCAGCATTTT. Encoded protein: CASSVGGVHGQPQHF.

V gene TRBV19 combines with J gene TRBJ1-5; TRBD1 might be the D (5 bases). V was pared by 5 bases and J by 7 bases, with 12 bases between. Germline V lookup: CDR1 LNHDA, CDR2 SQIVND (reference sequence). This CDR3 spans 13 amino acids. The CDR3 region has the DNA TGTGCCAGTAGTCCAGGGACTAACCAGCCCCAGCATTTT. Its translation is CASSPGTNQPQHF.

The chain combines TRBV7-2 with TRBJ2-1; 8 bases are shared with TRBD1. With V trimmed by 1 base and J by 6 bases, 5 bases remained unmatched. Germline V CDR1 and CDR2: SGHTA, FQGNSA. The CDR3 totals 15 residues. CDR3 sequence: CASSLERTGFNEQFF. The CDR3 nucleotides are TGTGCCAGCAGCTTAGAGAGGACAGGGTTCAATGAGCAGTTCTTC. The variable domain in full, completed from reference TRBV7-2 and TRBJ2-1, reads GAGVSQSPSNKVTEKGKDVELRCDPISGHTALYWYRQSLGQGLEFLIYFQGNSAPDKSGLPSDRFSAERTGGSVSTLTIQRTQQEDSAVYLCASSLERTGFNEQFFGPGTRLTVL.

In its sample, this clone was seen once. V is TRBV7-9 and J is TRBJ2-1; D not certain. The germline CDR1 and CDR2 sequences are SEHNR and FQNEAQ (reference sequence). The CDR3 is 14 amino acids. Trimming took 5 bases from V and 8 from J, leaving 16 bases between them. CDR3 sequence: CASSLTEGIYEQFF. CDR3 sequence (DNA): TGTGCCAGCAGCCTTACAGAAGGTATCTATGAGCAGTTCTTC.

The gene calls are TRBV25-1 and TRBJ2-5, with 8 bases that match TRBD1. Germline V gene sequence: CDR1 MGHDK, CDR2 SYGVNS. J lost 3 bases, V lost 2 bases, and 14 bases had no gene match. The CDR3 loop spans 18 amino acids. The CDR3 loop reads CASSERPRRRQGKETQYF. CDR3 bases: TGTGCCAGCAGTGAAAGGCCAAGGAGGAGACAGGGGAAAGAGACCCAGTACTTC. Together with reference TRBV25-1 and TRBJ2-5, the CDR3 gives the full variable domain: EADIYQTPRYLVIGTGKKITLECSQTMGHDKMYWYQQDPGMELHLIHYSYGVNSTEKGDLSSESTVSRIRTEHFPLTLESARPSHTSQYLCASSERPRRRQGKETQYFGPGTRLLVL.

This clone has more than one count but fewer than ten. This chain uses TRBV6-1 with TRBJ1-2; 7 bases agree with TRBD1. Germline CDR1 is MNHNS and CDR2 is SASEGT. This CDR3 contains 12 residues. V was pared by 3 bases and J by 7 bases, with 2 bases of the junction left unmatched. The CDR3 region has the DNA TGTGCCAGCAGTGATCGGGACAGTGGCTACACCTTC. This codes for CASSDRDSGYTF.

V is TRBV29-1 and J is TRBJ1-2; the match to TRBD1 covers 9 bases. CDR1 is SQVTM, CDR2 ANQGSEA, per germline. This CDR3 is 14 amino acids long. Trimming cost V 2 bases and J 8 bases; bases outside gene matches: 9. This chain's CDR3 is CSVEPGTGYAGYTF. The CDR3 region has the DNA TGCAGCGTTGAACCCGGGACAGGGTACGCAGGCTACACCTTC. Combining the CDR3 with reference TRBV29-1 and TRBJ1-2 gives the whole variable domain SAVISQKPSRDICQRGTSLTIQCQVDSQVTMMFWYRQQPGQSLTLIATANQGSEATYESGFVIDKFPISRPNLTFSTLTVSNMSPEDSSIYLCSVEPGTGYAGYTFGSGTRLTVV.

The chain joins TRBV27 to TRBJ2-7; 8 bases align to TRBD2. The CDR3 extends over 16 amino acids. The V gene's germline CDR1 is MNHEY and CDR2 SMNVEV (reference sequence). V was clipped by 5 bases and J by 3 bases; unmatched bases: 12. CDR3 sequence: CASSPSSGSIIYEQYF. Here the CDR3 DNA reads TGTGCCAGCAGTCCCTCAAGCGGGAGCATAATCTACGAGCAGTACTTC.

V usage is TRBV11-2 and J usage is TRBJ2-3; possible D gene TRBD1, 6 bases. V shed 1 base and J shed 5 bases, with 10 bases lying between them. The CDR3 spans 14 residues. Germline CDR1 reads SGHAT; CDR2 reads FQNNGV. CDR3 sequence reads: CASSLVGAKDTQYF. The CDR3 coding sequence is TGTGCCAGCAGCTTAGTGGGGGCGAAAGATACGCAGTATTTT.

The V and J genes are TRBV19 and TRBJ2-1; 8 nucleotides agree with TRBD2. V lost 5 bases to trimming and J lost 7 bases; unmatched junction nucleotides: 4. Germline-derived CDR1 and CDR2 are LNHDA and SQIVND (reference sequence). The CDR3 runs 13 residues. The CDR3 coding sequence is TGTGCCAGTAGTCCCGGGACTAGGAATGAGCAGTTCTTC. Translating it yields CASSPGTRNEQFF. The full variable domain, with the rest looked up from reference TRBV19 and TRBJ2-1, is DGGITQSPKYLFRKEGQNVTLSCEQNLNHDAMYWYRQDPGQGLRLIYYSQIVNDFQKGDIAEGYSVSREKKESFPLTVTSAQKNPTAFYLCASSPGTRNEQFFGPGTRLTVL.

This chain uses TRBV6-5 with TRBJ2-1; 10 bases are shared with TRBD1. After removal of 6 bases from V and 4 bases from J, the junction contained 0 bases not matched to a gene. The CDR3 contains 13 residues. The germline V gene has CDR1 MNHEY and CDR2 SVGAGI. CDR3 sequence (DNA): TGTGCCAGCAGGGGACAGGGGTACAATGAGCAGTTCTTC. It encodes CASRGQGYNEQFF.

This sequence joins TRBV5-6 and TRBJ1-6; TRBD1 is a possible D gene (6 bases). The CDR3 contains 16 residues. Trimming pared 4 bases from V and 9 bases from J, leaving 20 bases between. Germline-derived CDR1 and CDR2 are SGHDT and YYEEEE. CDR3 DNA sequence: TGTGCCAGCAGCGTGGGAGGCAGGGGAAGGCGTTCACCCCTCCACTTT. Amino acids: CASSVGGRGRRSPLHF.

The chain carries TRBV7-9 and TRBJ2-2, with TRBD2 matching 9 bases. Germline loops: CDR1 SEHNR, CDR2 FQNEAQ (reference sequence). This CDR3 is built from 16 residues. Germline trimming cut 3 bases from V and 6 bases from J; bases unmatched to any gene: 8. CDR3 sequence (DNA): TGTGCCAGCAGCTTGAATAGCGGGGGTGCCCCCGGGGAGCTGTTTTTT. Translating it yields CASSLNSGGAPGELFF.

This sequence joins TRBV4-2 and TRBJ1-1; D is perhaps TRBD1 (5 bases). The CDR3 contains 14 residues. Germline values: CDR1 LGHNA, CDR2 YNFKEQ. Trimming cost V 4 bases and J 9 bases, with 18 bases left between them. Here the CDR3 reads CASSLSGGTEKAFF. CDR3 bases: TGTGCCAGCAGCCTATCCGGGGGGACCGAGAAAGCTTTCTTT.

This chain connects TRBV6-1 to TRBJ2-3, with D maybe TRBD2 (5 bases). The germline V gene encodes CDR1 MNHNS and CDR2 SASEGT. Trimming shortened V by 3 bases and J by 3 bases, and 10 bases separated the two germline ends. The CDR3 has 14 amino acids. The CDR3 DNA sequence: TGTGCCAGCAGTGAGCGGGCAATTACAGATACGCAGTATTTT. It translates to CASSERAITDTQYF.

The gene calls are TRBV19 and TRBJ1-5; D uncertain. The CDR3 covers 13 residues. V was cut by 6 bases and J by 7 bases, with 13 bases left in between. Germline values: CDR1 LNHDA, CDR2 SQIVND (reference sequence). CDR3 bases: TGTGCCAGTAGACCCCACAGCGGGCAGCCCCAGCATTTT. Protein sequence: CASRPHSGQPQHF. The variable domain in full, completed from reference TRBV19 and TRBJ1-5, reads DGGITQSPKYLFRKEGQNVTLSCEQNLNHDAMYWYRQDPGQGLRLIYYSQIVNDFQKGDIAEGYSVSREKKESFPLTVTSAQKNPTAFYLCASRPHSGQPQHFGDGTRLSIL.

The V call is TRBV5-1, the J call TRBJ2-1; D might be TRBD2 (6 bases). V gave up 2 bases and J gave up 6 bases, with 9 bases separating them. Germline lookup yields CDR1 SGHRS and CDR2 YFSETQ. The CDR3 runs to 13 residues. The CDR3 spells CASSFQGGNEQFF. CDR3 DNA sequence: TGCGCCAGCAGCTTCCAGGGAGGCAATGAGCAGTTCTTC.

The chain employs TRBV12-5 and TRBJ1-2; D may be TRBD1 (6 bases). Germline V gene data show CDR1 as LGHNT and CDR2 as FRNRAP. V was clipped by 0 bases and J by 11 bases, with 7 bases between them. This CDR3 spans 11 amino acids. The DNA for the CDR3 is TGTGCTAGTGGTTTGGTGGACAGTTACACCTTC. Translation gives CASGLVDSYTF.

This clone showed up just a few times. V usage is TRBV7-8 and J usage is TRBJ1-6; no firm D call. Trimming took 5 bases from V and 0 from J, leaving 8 bases between them. Germline V gives CDR1 SGHVS, CDR2 FQNEAQ. This CDR3 has 15 amino acids. CDR3 coding DNA: TGTGCCAGCAGCCTTCATAGCTCCTATAATTCACCCCTCCACTTT. Translating it yields CASSLHSSYNSPLHF.